Sequencing of this T cell receptor (beta chain) was carried out in a study of cytomegalovirus exposure and HLA in healthy donors. Study-level findings and limits: There was a cluster of highly shared sequence variants that was likely a sequencing artifact.

V shed 0 bases and J shed 0 bases, with 8 bases lying between them. There are 15 residues in the CDR3. Germline CDR1 SGHNT, CDR2 YYREEE (reference sequence). 13 Jbeta primers and 60 Vbeta primers were used for the PCR. The data were produced by immunoSEQ multiplex PCR, yet TCRdb's version contains in-frame clones alone and is incomplete. The data show about 110,000 clones, under 80% seen once. About this clone itself: The target antigen is unknown.

The receptor's source is a woman aged 45-59 years in good health and CMV-seropositive. The chain links TRBV5-4 to TRBJ2-3, with a tentative D call TRBD2 (5 bases). The material sequenced was PBMCs. The CDR3 loop reads CASSLDPGSTDTQYF. CDR3 nucleotide sequence: TGTGCCAGCAGCTTGGACCCGGGGAGCACAGATACGCAGTATTTT.